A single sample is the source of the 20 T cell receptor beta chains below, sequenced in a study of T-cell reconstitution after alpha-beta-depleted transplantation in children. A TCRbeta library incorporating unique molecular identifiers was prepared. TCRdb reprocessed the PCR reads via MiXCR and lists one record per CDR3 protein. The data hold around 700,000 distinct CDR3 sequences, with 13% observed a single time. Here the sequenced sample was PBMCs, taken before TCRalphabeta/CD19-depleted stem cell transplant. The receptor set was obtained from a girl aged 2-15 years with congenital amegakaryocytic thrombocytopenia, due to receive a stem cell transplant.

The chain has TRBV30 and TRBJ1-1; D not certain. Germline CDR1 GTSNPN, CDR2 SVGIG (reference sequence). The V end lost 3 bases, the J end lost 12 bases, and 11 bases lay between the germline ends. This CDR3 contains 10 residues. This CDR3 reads CAWRAAETFF. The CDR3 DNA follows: TGTGCCTGGAGGGCCGCCGAGACTTTCTTT.

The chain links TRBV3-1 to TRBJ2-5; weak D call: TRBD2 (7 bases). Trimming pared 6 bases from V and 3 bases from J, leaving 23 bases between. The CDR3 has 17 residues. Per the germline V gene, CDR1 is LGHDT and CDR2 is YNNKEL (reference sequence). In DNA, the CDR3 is TGTGCCAGCAGGCTAAGCGCGGGGGCGGGGAGAGAAGAGACCCAGTACTTC. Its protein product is CASRLSAGAGREETQYF.

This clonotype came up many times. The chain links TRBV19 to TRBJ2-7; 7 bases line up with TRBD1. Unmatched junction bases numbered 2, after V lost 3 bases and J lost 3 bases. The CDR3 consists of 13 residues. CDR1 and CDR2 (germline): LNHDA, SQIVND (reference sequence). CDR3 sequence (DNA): TGTGCCAGTAGTATCGCAGGGGGCTACGAGCAGTACTTC. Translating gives CASSIAGGYEQYF.

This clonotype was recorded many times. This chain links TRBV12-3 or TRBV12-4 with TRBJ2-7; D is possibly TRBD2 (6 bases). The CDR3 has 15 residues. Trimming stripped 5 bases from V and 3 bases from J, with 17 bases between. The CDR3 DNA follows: TGTGCCAGCAGTGGCCCCCTAGCGTACCACTACGAGCAGTACTTC. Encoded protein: CASSGPLAYHYEQYF.

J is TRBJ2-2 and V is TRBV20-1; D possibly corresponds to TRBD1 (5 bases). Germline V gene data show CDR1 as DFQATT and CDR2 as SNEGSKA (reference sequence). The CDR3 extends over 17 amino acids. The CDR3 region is CSSWGEAPGSNTGELFF. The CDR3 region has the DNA TGCAGCTCCTGGGGCGAGGCTCCGGGCTCGAACACCGGGGAGCTGTTTTTT.

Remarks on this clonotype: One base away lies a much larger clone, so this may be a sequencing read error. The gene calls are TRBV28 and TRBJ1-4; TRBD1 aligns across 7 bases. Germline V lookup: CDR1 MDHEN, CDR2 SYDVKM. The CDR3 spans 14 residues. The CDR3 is CVSNARGRSEKLFF. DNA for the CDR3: TGTGTCAGCAACGCCAGGGGGAGGAGTGAAAAACTGTTTTTT.

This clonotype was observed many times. The CDR3 nucleotides are TGCAGCGTGGAGACCGATACGCAGTATTTT. Translated: CSVETDTQYF. This sequence joins TRBV29-1 and TRBJ2-3; D is ambiguous. V was shortened by 6 bases and J by 6 bases, with 7 bases between the two germline ends. Germline CDR1 reads SQVTM; CDR2 reads ANQGSEA. The CDR3 consists of 10 residues.

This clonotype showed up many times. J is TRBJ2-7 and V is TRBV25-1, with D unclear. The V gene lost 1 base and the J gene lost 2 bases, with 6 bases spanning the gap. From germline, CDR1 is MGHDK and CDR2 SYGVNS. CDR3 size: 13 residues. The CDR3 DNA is TGTGCCAGCAGTGAATCGGAGCCCTACGAGCAGTACTTC. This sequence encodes CASSESEPYEQYF.

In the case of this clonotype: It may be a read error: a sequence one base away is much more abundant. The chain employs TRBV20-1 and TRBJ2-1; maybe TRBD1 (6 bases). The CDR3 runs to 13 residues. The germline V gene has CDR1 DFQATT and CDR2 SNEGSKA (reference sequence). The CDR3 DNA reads TGCAGTGCCAACACCCCAGGGGTTGCTGAGCCGTTCTTC. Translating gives CSANTPGVAEPFF.

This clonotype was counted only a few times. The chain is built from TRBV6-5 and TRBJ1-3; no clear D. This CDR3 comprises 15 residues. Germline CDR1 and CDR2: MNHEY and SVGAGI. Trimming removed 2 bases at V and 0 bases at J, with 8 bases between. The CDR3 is CASSYATPSGNTIYF. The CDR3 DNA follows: TGTGCCAGCAGTTACGCGACACCCTCTGGAAACACCATATATTTT.

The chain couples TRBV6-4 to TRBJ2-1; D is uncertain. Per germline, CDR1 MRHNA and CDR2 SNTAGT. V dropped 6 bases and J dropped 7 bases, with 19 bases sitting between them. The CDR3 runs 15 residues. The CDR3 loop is CASSDPGRQSNEQFF. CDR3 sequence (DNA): TGTGCCAGCAGCGACCCCGGCAGGCAAAGTAATGAGCAGTTCTTC.

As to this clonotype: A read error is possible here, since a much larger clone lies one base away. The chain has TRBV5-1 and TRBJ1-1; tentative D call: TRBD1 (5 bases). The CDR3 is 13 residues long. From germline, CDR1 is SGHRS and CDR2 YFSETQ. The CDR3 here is CTSAQEGLTEAFF. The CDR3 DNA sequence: TGCACCAGCGCCCAGGAGGGGCTCACTGAAGCTTTCTTT. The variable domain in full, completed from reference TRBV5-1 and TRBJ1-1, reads KAGVTQTPRYLIKTRGQQVTLSCSPISGHRSVSWYQQTPGQGLQFLFEYFSETQRNKGNFPGRFSGRQFSNSRSEMNVSTLELGDSALYLCTSAQEGLTEAFFGQGTRLTVV.

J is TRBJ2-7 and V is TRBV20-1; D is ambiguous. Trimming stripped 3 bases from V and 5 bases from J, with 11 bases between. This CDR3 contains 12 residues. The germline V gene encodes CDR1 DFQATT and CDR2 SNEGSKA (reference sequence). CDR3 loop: CSARVRANEQYF. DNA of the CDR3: TGCAGTGCTAGGGTTCGAGCGAACGAGCAGTACTTC.

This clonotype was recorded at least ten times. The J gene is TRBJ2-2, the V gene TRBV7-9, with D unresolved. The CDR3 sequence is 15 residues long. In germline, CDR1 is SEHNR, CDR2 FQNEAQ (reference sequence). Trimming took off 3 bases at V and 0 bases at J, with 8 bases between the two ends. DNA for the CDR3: TGTGCCAGCAGCTTGAGGTTCGCGAACACCGGGGAGCTGTTTTTT. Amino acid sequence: CASSLRFANTGELFF.

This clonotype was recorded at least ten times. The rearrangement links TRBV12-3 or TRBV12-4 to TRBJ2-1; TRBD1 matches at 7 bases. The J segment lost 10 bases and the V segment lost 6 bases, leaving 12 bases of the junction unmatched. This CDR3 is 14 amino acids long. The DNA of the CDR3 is TGTGCCAGCAGCCTCGGGACAGACACCCTGGAGCAGTTCTTC. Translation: CASSLGTDTLEQFF.

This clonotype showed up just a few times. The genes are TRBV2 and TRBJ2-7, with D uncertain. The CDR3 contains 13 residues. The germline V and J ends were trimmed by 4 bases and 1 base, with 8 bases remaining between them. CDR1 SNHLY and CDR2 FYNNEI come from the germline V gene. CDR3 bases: TGTGCCAGCAGTGCCGTTTTATCCTACGAGCAGTACTTC. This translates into CASSAVLSYEQYF.

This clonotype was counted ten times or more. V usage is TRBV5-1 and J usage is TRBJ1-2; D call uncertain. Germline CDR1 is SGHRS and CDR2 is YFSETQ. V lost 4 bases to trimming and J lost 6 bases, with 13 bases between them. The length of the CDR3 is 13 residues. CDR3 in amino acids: CASSLRGDHGYTF. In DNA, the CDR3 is TGCGCCAGCAGCCTCCGTGGAGACCATGGCTACACCTTC.

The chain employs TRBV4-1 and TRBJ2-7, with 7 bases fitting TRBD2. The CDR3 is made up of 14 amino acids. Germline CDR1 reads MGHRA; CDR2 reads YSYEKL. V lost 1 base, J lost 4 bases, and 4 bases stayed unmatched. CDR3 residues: CASSQGGRFYEQYF. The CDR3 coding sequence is TGCGCCAGCAGCCAAGGCGGGAGATTTTACGAGCAGTACTTC.

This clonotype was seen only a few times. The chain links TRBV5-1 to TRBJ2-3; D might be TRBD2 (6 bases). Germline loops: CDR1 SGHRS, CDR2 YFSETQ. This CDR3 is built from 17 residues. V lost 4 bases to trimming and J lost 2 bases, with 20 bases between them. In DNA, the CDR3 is TGCGCCAGCAGCCCCCGTCCGGGCGGGGTTACCACAGATACGCAGTATTTT. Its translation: CASSPRPGGVTTDTQYF.

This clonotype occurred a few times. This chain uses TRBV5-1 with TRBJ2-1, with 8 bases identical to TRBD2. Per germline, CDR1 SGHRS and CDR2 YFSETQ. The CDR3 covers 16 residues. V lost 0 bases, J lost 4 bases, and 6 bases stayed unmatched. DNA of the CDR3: TGCGCCAGCAGCTTGGCCGGACGGGAGGGGTACAATGAGCAGTTCTTC. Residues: CASSLAGREGYNEQFF.